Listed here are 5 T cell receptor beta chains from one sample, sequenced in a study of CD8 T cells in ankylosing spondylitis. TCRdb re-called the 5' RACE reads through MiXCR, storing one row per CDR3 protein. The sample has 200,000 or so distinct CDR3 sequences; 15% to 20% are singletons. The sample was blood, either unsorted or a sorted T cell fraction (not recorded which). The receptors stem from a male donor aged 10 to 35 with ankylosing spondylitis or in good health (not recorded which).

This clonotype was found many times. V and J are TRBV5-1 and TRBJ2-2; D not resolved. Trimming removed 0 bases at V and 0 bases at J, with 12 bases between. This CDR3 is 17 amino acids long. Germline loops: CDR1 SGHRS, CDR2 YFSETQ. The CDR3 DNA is TGCGCCAGCAGCTTGGCCGAGAGACAACCGAACACCGGGGAGCTGTTTTTT. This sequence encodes CASSLAERQPNTGELFF.

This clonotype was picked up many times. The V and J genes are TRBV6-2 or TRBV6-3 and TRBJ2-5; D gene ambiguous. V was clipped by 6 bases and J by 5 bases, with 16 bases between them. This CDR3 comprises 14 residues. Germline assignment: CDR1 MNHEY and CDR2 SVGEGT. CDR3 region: CASSLDTPGETQYF. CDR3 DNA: TGTGCCAGCAGCCTAGACACCCCGGGCGAGACCCAGTACTTC.

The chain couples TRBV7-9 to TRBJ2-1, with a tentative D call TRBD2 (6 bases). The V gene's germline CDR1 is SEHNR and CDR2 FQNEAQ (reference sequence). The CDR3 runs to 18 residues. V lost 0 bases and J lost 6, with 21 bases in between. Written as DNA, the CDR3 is TGTGCCAGCAGCTTAGCCCGGGGAGGCGGGAAGTTGTTCAATGAGCAGTTCTTC. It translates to CASSLARGGGKLFNEQFF.

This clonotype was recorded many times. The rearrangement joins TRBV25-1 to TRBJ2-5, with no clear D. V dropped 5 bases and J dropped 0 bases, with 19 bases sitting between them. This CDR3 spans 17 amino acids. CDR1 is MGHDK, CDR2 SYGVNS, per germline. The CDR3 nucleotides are TGTGCCAGCAGTACCCCTGGGGTATCCTCAAACCAAGAGACCCAGTACTTC. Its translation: CASSTPGVSSNQETQYF.

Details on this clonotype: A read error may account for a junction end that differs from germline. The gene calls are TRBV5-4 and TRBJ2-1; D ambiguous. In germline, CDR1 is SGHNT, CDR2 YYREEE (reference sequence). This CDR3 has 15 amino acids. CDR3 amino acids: CASSLDAAVYHEQFF. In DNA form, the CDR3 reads TGTGCCAGCAGCTTGGACGCGGCGGTCTACCATGAGCAGTTCTTC.